The rows below give T cell receptor beta chains drawn from one sample of a study of blood T cell repertoires in COVID-19. Some clones are missing from TCRdb's copy, which holds only in-frame ones; the method was immunoSEQ multiplex PCR. The sample has tens of thousands of clones, roughly 80% seen once. Material: peripheral blood. These receptors all stem from a human donor in a cohort sampled during active COVID-19. Both conserved end residues are trimmed from each CDR3. A D gene is named only where the DNA matches it firmly. Size is omitted from some rows. Given values are once, few, many or a class for expanded clones.

clone_size	d_call	j_call	v_call	cdr3_aa
-	TRBD1	TRBJ2-2	TRBV19	ASSTRDRVPGELF
-	-	TRBJ1-1	TRBV5-6	ASKDFRRKNTEAF
-	-	TRBJ1-3	TRBV7-2	ASSSAVGPGNTIY
-	TRBD2	TRBJ2-2	TRBV5-4	ASSPSRAGGLTGELF
-	TRBD1	TRBJ2-2	TRBV19	ASKAGGSHTGELF
few	-	TRBJ1-1	TRBV6-5	ASSYQGWNTEAF
once	-	TRBJ2-1	TRBV11-3	ASSLSPVQTDEQF
-	-	TRBJ2-7	TRBV12-3/TRBV12-4	ASSFAGAREQY
once	TRBD1	TRBJ2-2	TRBV7-2	ASSLTGDGAGELF
-	-	TRBJ2-7	TRBV5-1	ASSLGQGSSYEQY
-	TRBD2	TRBJ2-5	TRBV29-1	SHGGRAEETQY
once	-	TRBJ2-6	TRBV19	ASSSLRVIFSGANVLT
few	-	TRBJ2-7	TRBV21-1	ASSKRTGVGEQY
-	TRBD1	TRBJ2-2	TRBV19	ASSFDRGYTGELF
-	TRBD1	TRBJ2-2	TRBV9	ASSDRGEVAGELF
-	-	TRBJ1-1	TRBV6-5	ASSYRIGAEAF
-	-	TRBJ2-3	TRBV7-6	ASSLRETDTQY
-	-	TRBJ1-2	TRBV2	ASKDWVGYT
-	-	TRBJ2-1	TRBV2	ASSEFGSFYTYNEQF
-	-	TRBJ2-1	TRBV6-2/TRBV6-3	ASSLLGATKNNEQF
-	TRBD1	TRBJ1-1	TRBV5-1	ASSLTGTGVRTEAF
-	-	TRBJ2-6	TRBV7-2	ASSARSSGANVLT
-	TRBD1	TRBJ2-1	TRBV5-1	ASSTGTGGVMNEQF
-	TRBD1	TRBJ2-2	TRBV20-1	SASSGQRATGELF
-	-	TRBJ2-7	TRBV18	ASSRDQGRYEQY
-	TRBD2	TRBJ2-3	TRBV7-9	ASSLRTSGSTDTQY
-	TRBD1	TRBJ1-6	TRBV7-6	ASSLGTGVNSPLH
-	TRBD2	TRBJ2-1	TRBV11-2	ASSPGGGEQF
-	-	TRBJ2-7	TRBV6-5	ASSHDRRLEHEQY
-	TRBD2	TRBJ2-2	TRBV19	ASRGMVAGNTGELF
-	-	TRBJ1-3	TRBV5-1	ASSTDSYSGNTIY
-	-	TRBJ1-1	TRBV28	ASSSPPGNTEAF
-	-	TRBJ2-7	TRBV7-9	ASSLETRPYEQY
once	-	TRBJ2-7	TRBV2	ASIVEAESSYEQY
-	-	TRBJ1-2	TRBV5-1	ASSLDGGRVYGYT
-	-	TRBJ2-7	TRBV19	ASKGRPSYEQY
-	-	TRBJ2-3	TRBV6-5	ASSYSEQGTQY
-	TRBD2	TRBJ2-5	TRBV5-1	ASSVLPGLAGQETQY
-	-	TRBJ2-7	TRBV4-3	ASSQGATSYEQY
-	TRBD1	TRBJ2-3	TRBV18	ASSPKTGGIEDTQY
-	TRBD2	TRBJ2-1	TRBV7-8	ASSAELAGLSYNEQF
-	TRBD2	TRBJ2-3	TRBV7-2	ASSFSGRGFRTDTQY
-	-	TRBJ2-4	TRBV15	ATSRREAKNIQY
-	TRBD1	TRBJ1-4	TRBV11-1	ASSPTGSGEKLF
-	TRBD2	TRBJ2-7	TRBV3-1/TRBV3-2	ASSRGLAEATSSYEQY
-	TRBD2	TRBJ2-3	TRBV2	ASFSGSWATDTQY
-	-	TRBJ1-4	TRBV5-6	ASNPRGRHEKLF
-	TRBD2	TRBJ2-1	TRBV27	ASSLWGGRGNEQF
-	TRBD1	TRBJ2-1	TRBV5-1	ASSLEGQGTSYNEQF
-	TRBD1	TRBJ2-1	TRBV24-1	ATSDPGTGSHNEQF
many	TRBD1	TRBJ2-6	TRBV2	ASSEAQGQGAGGANVLT
few	TRBD1	TRBJ2-7	TRBV4-1	ASSQTQGPQYEQY
-	TRBD1	TRBJ1-5	TRBV7-9	ASSLGQGADSNQPQH
-	-	TRBJ2-6	TRBV5-8	ASSFLGSGANVLT